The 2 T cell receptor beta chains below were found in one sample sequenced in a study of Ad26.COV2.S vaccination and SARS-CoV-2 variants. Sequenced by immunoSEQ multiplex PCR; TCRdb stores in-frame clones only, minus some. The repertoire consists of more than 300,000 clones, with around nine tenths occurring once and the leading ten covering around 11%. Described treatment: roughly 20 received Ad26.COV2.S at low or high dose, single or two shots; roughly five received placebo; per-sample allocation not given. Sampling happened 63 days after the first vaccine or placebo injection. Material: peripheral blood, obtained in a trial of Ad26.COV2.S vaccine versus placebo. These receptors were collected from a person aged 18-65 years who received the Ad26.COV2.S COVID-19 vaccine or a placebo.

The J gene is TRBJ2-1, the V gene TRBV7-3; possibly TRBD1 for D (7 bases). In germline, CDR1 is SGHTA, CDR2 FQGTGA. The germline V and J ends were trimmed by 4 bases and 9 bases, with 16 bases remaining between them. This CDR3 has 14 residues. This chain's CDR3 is CASSSEGTDGEQFF. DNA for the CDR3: TGTGCCAGCAGCTCGGAGGGGACAGACGGTGAGCAGTTCTTC.

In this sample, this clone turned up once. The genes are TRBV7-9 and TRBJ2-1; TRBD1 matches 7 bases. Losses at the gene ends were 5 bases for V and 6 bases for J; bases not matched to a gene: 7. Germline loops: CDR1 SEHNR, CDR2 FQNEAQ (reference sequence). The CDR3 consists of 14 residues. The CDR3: CASSIPGQPNEQFF. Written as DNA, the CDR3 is TGTGCCAGCAGCATTCCGGGACAGCCCAATGAGCAGTTCTTC.